Each of the 10 T cell receptor beta chains below was sequenced from the same sample in a study of T cells in Graves' hyperthyroidism and ophthalmopathy. Regions amplified from RNA transcripts were the TCR beta CDR3 regions. Initially, a first-round RT-PCR of the TCR CDR3 employed the HTBI primer set. Each CDR3 protein gets one entry after TCRdb re-called the multiplex PCR reads with MiXCR. The repertoire holds around 400,000 distinct CDR3 sequences, with about a sixth as singletons. Sequencing was carried out using blood. These receptors all come from a woman under 30 with Graves' hyperthyroidism that later progressed to Graves' ophthalmopathy.

This clonotype has ten or more counts. The chain combines TRBV27 with TRBJ2-3; no clear D gene. CDR3 length: 14 amino acids. Germline values: CDR1 MNHEY, CDR2 SMNVEV (reference sequence). The V gene lost 3 bases and the J gene lost 2 bases, with 9 bases spanning the gap. DNA of the CDR3: TGTGCCAGCAGTTTCCGGCGACCCACAGATACGCAGTATTTT. This sequence encodes CASSFRRPTDTQYF.

This chain connects TRBV28 to TRBJ2-7; a weak D match, TRBD2 (5 bases). The germline V gene has CDR1 MDHEN and CDR2 SYDVKM. The CDR3 is made up of 14 amino acids. V lost 6 bases and J lost 0, with 12 bases in between. This CDR3 is CASRGAEPSYEQYF. CDR3 nucleotide sequence: TGTGCCAGCAGGGGAGCGGAGCCCTCCTACGAGCAGTACTTC.

The V and J genes are TRBV4-1 and TRBJ2-3, with 7 bases fitting TRBD2. Trimming at V came to 1 base and at J to 4 bases, leaving 5 bases not matched to a gene. The CDR3 totals 15 residues. CDR1 MGHRA and CDR2 YSYEKL come from the germline V gene. CDR3 in DNA: TGCGCCAGCAGCCAAGCGTCTAGCGGACCAGATACGCAGTATTTT. Translated, it gives CASSQASSGPDTQYF.

In this sample, this clonotype turned up a few times. The CDR3 DNA sequence: TGCAGTGCTAGAGATGGTTGGACAGGTGGTGAGACCCAGTACTTC. Its translation is CSARDGWTGGETQYF. This chain connects TRBV20-1 to TRBJ2-5; TRBD1 agrees at 7 bases. Germline CDR1 reads DFQATT; CDR2 reads SNEGSKA (reference sequence). This CDR3 spans 15 amino acids. V trimming: 0 bases; J trimming: 5 bases; junction bases outside the gene matches: 9.

The V and J genes are TRBV20-1 and TRBJ1-4; 10 nucleotides agree with TRBD1. The CDR3 loop spans 14 amino acids. CDR1 is DFQATT, CDR2 SNEGSKA, per germline (reference sequence). Losses at the gene ends were 6 bases for V and 9 bases for J; bases not matched to a gene: 10. The CDR3 DNA reads as TGCAGTGCACTCCCGGGACAGGGGTTAAAAAAACTGTTTTTT. It encodes CSALPGQGLKKLFF.

In this sample, this clonotype turned up many times. This chain connects TRBV27 to TRBJ2-5; unclear D gene. Germline V CDR1 and CDR2: MNHEY, SMNVEV (reference sequence). The V gene lost 5 bases and the J gene lost 1 base, with 8 bases spanning the gap. This CDR3 comprises 13 residues. CDR3 nucleotide sequence: TGTGCCAGCAGTCCCCAAACCCAAGAGACCCAGTACTTC. This encodes CASSPQTQETQYF.

V is TRBV28 and J is TRBJ2-7, with 8 bases fitting TRBD2. The CDR3 is 15 amino acids. The germline CDR1 and CDR2 sequences are MDHEN and SYDVKM. After removal of 5 bases from V and 2 bases from J, the junction contained 8 bases not matched to a gene. The CDR3 bases are TGTGCCAGCAGTCCTTTGGCTAGCGGGCCCTACGAGCAGTACTTC. Translating gives CASSPLASGPYEQYF.

The CDR3 region is CASSAGTASNYGYTF. The DNA of the CDR3 is TGTGCCAGCAGTGCCGGGACAGCATCTAACTATGGCTACACCTTC. The chain joins TRBV2 to TRBJ1-2, with 7 bases fitting TRBD1. The V gene end was trimmed by 4 bases and the J gene end by 0 bases; junction bases not matched to a gene: 5. The germline V gene has CDR1 SNHLY and CDR2 FYNNEI. CDR3 size: 15 residues.

This clonotype has just a few counts. The chain recombines TRBV9 with TRBJ2-1; D not resolved. Trimming removed 3 bases at V and 1 base at J, with 11 bases between. The germline V gene encodes CDR1 SGDLS and CDR2 YYNGEE. CDR3 length: 15 residues. Here the CDR3 DNA reads TGTGCCAGCAGCGCCGGTGGTGGGTCCTACAATGAGCAGTTCTTC. Its translation: CASSAGGGSYNEQFF. The full variable domain, rest sourced from reference TRBV9 and TRBJ2-1, is DSGVTQTPKHLITATGQRVTLRCSPRSGDLSVYWYQQSLDQGLQFLIQYYNGEERAKGNILERFSAQQFPDLHSELNLSSLELGDSALYFCASSAGGGSYNEQFFGPGTRLTVL.

This clonotype was observed at least ten times. This chain uses TRBV2 with TRBJ2-2; no clear D gene. The CDR3 covers 14 residues. Germline values: CDR1 SNHLY, CDR2 FYNNEI. V dropped 5 bases and J dropped 5 bases, with 12 bases sitting between them. The CDR3 region is CASSWDAPTGELFF. The CDR3 nucleotides are TGTGCCAGCAGTTGGGATGCTCCTACCGGGGAGCTGTTTTTT.